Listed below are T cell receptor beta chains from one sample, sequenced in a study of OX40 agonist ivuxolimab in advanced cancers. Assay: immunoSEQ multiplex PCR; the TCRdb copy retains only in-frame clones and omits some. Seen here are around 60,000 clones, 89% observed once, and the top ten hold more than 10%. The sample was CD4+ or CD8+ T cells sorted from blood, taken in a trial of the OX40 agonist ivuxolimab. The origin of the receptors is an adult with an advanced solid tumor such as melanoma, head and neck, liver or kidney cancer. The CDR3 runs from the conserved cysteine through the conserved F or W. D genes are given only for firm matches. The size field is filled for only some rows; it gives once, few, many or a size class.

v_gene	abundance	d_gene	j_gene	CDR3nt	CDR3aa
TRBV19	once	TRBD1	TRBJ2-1	TGTGCCAGTAGCTACTCGGGACAGTTCTCCTACAATGAGCAGTTCTTC	CASSYSGQFSYNEQFF
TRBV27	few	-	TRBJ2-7	TGTGCCAGCAGTCCCCGCGGGGTGGAGCAGTACTTC	CASSPRGVEQYF
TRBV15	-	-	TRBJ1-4	TGTGCCACCAGCACAGGGGTGGGTGAAAAACTGTTTTTT	CATSTGVGEKLFF
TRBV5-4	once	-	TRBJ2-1	TGTGCCAGCAGCTTCGGACAGTCCTACAATGAGCAGTTCTTC	CASSFGQSYNEQFF
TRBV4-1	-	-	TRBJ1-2	TGCGCCAGCAGCCAAGGACAGAATCACACCTTC	CASSQGQNHTF
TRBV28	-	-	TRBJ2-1	TGTGCCAGCAGTTTACGGGCCTTCGACAATGAGCAGTTCTTC	CASSLRAFDNEQFF
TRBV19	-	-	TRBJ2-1	TGTGCCAGTAGTCCCGGACCGTACAATGAGCAGTTCTTC	CASSPGPYNEQFF
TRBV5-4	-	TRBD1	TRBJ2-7	TGTGCCAGCAGCCGACAGGGCTACTACGAGCAGTACTTC	CASSRQGYYEQYF
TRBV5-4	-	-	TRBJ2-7	TGTGCCAGCAGCTTGGTGGGAAGCTCCTACGAGCAGTACTTC	CASSLVGSSYEQYF
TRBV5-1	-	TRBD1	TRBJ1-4	TGCGCCAGCAGCTCGGGACAGGGACAGGAAAAACTGTTTTTT	CASSSGQGQEKLFF
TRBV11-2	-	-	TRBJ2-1	TGTGCCAGCAGCTTATGGGGGGACAATGAGCAGTTCTTC	CASSLWGDNEQFF
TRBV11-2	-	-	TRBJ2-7	TGTGCCAGCAGGGGAGTGCATGAGCAGTACTTC	CASRGVHEQYF
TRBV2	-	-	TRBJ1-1	TGTGCCAGCTACCGCACTGAAGCTTTCTTT	CASYRTEAFF
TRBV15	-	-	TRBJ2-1	TGTGCCACCAGCAGAGACAGGGGACTATACAATGAGCAGTTCTTC	CATSRDRGLYNEQFF
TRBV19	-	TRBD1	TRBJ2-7	TGTGCCAGTAGTATAGACCGGGACAGGCACGAGCAGTACTTC	CASSIDRDRHEQYF
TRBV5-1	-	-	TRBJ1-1	TGCGCCAGCAGCTACCGGTGGCCTGAAGCTTTCTTT	CASSYRWPEAFF
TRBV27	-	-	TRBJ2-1	TGTGCCAGCAGATGGGGGGGGGCGGCCTACAATGAGCAGTTCTTC	CASRWGGAAYNEQFF
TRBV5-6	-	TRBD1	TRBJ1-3	TGTGCCAGCAGCTTGGTGGGGACAGGGGGCGGAAACACCATATATTTT	CASSLVGTGGGNTIYF
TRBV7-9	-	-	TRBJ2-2	TGTGCCAGCAGCTTCGGTGGAATGGAACTGGCCGGGGAGCTGTTTTTT	CASSFGGMELAGELFF
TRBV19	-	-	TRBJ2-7	TGTGCCAGTAGTATAGATCGGGGCTACGAGCAGTACTTC	CASSIDRGYEQYF
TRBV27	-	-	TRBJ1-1	TGTGCCAGTTTAAATGGGCGGAACACTGAAGCTTTCTTT	CASLNGRNTEAFF
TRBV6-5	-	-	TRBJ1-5	TGTGCCAGCAGTTACTATAGGACGGATAGCAATCAGCCCCAGCATTTT	CASSYYRTDSNQPQHF
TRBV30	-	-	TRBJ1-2	TGTGCCTGGAGGGCCCTGGGGGTTGGCTACACCTTC	CAWRALGVGYTF
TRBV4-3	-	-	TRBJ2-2	TGCGCCAGCAGCCGAGACAGAGGGCAATTCGGGGAGCTGTTTTTT	CASSRDRGQFGELFF
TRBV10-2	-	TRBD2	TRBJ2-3	TGCGCCAGCAGTGAGCCCAGCGGGGAACCCACAGATACGCAGTATTTT	CASSEPSGEPTDTQYF
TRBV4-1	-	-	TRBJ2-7	TGCGCCAGCAGCCAAGATAACCGTGGAATCGAGCAGTACTTC	CASSQDNRGIEQYF
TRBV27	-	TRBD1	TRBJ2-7	TGTGCCAGCAGTTTCACGACAGGGGGTGGCTACGAGCAGTACTTC	CASSFTTGGGYEQYF
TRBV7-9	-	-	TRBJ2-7	TGTGCCAGCAGCCTCATTTCTTCCGGGACTGCAACCTACGAGCAGTACTTC	CASSLISSGTATYEQYF
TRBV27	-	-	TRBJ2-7	TGTGCCAGCAGTTTCGGGCAGACCTACGAGCAGTACTTC	CASSFGQTYEQYF
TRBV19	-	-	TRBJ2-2	TGTGCCAGTAGTAGCTCTTGGGGCACCGGGGAGCTGTTTTTT	CASSSSWGTGELFF
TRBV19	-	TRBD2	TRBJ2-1	TGTGCCAGTAGTTTTGGACTAGCGGGAGGGCCGGGTAATGAGCAGTTCTTC	CASSFGLAGGPGNEQFF
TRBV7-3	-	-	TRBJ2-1	TGTGCCAGCAGCTTACGGGGCTCCTACAATGAGCAGTTCTTC	CASSLRGSYNEQFF
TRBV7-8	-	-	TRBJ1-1	TGTGCCAGCATCCCACAGGGGAACACTGAAGCTTTCTTT	CASIPQGNTEAFF
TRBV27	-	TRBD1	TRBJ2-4	TGTGCCAGCAGTTCTCGACAGGGGGCGGACAAAAACATTCAGTACTTC	CASSSRQGADKNIQYF
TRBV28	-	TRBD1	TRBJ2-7	TGTGCCAGCAGCCTCACAGGGGGCTCCTACGAGCAGTACTTC	CASSLTGGSYEQYF
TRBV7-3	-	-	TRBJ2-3	TGTGCCAGCAGCTTAACGGACCCAGATACGCAGTATTTT	CASSLTDPDTQYF
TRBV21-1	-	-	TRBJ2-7	TGTGCCAGCAGCAAGGGGACAGCATTGACCTACGAGCAGTACTTC	CASSKGTALTYEQYF
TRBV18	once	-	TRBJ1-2	TGTGCCAGCTCAGGGGATTTATATGGCTACACCTTC	CASSGDLYGYTF
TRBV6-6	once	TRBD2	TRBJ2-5	TGTGCCAGCAACTTAGCGGGGGAACAAGAGACCCAGTACTTC	CASNLAGEQETQYF
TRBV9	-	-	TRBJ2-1	TGTGCCAGCAGCCCCTCGATTGGTGGTCATGAGCAGTTCTTC	CASSPSIGGHEQFF
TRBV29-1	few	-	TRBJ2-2	TGCAGCGTTGAGGGGGGTTACGGGGAGCTGTTTTTT	CSVEGGYGELFF
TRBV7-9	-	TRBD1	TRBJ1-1	TGTGCCAGCAGAACGACAGGGGGCTATACTGAAGCTTTCTTT	CASRTTGGYTEAFF
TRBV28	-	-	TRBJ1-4	TGTGCCAGCAGTTTATATTGGGCAGGGGACGGTGAAAAACTGTTTTTT	CASSLYWAGDGEKLFF
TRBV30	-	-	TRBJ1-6	TGTGCCTGGAGTGTAACAGGGCTGGGGGGTTCACCCCTCCACTTT	CAWSVTGLGGSPLHF
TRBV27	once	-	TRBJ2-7	TGTGCCAGCAGTTTACTTAGCTCCTACGAGCAGTACTTC	CASSLLSSYEQYF
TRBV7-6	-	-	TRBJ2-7	TGTGCCAGCAGCCCCGGGGATTTTCAACGTGAAATACAGTACTTC	CASSPGDFQREIQYF
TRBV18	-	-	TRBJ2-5	TGTGCCAGCTCACCACTGGCGTTCCAAGAGACCCAGTACTTC	CASSPLAFQETQYF
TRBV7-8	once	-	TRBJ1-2	TGTGCCAGCAGCTTAGAGGATAGCCCTAACTATGGCTACACCTTC	CASSLEDSPNYGYTF
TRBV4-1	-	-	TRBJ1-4	TGCGCCGGTTGGACAGAAGGAAATGAAAAACTGTTTTTT	CAGWTEGNEKLFF
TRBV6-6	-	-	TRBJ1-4	TGTGCCAGCAGTTACTCGCCCAGGGCAACTAATGAAAAACTGTTTTTT	CASSYSPRATNEKLFF